This T cell receptor (beta chain) was sequenced during a study of shared clonotypes between healthy human individuals (dated by TCRdb to the early 2020s). Study-wide context: The cohort comprised two women and a few men aged 18 to 49 years. For each donor, three plates each were used for CD4 naive and CD4 memory, two plates were used for CD8 naive, and one plate was used for CD8 memory. Blood TCR repertoires of five healthy adults were deeply sequenced to estimate repertoire size and the extent of clonotype sharing between individuals. Libraries were prepared and TCR repertoires were sequenced by different laboratories using diverse techniques, in order to increase sequencing depth and limit assay-specific biases. Each donor's leukapheresis produced roughly between roughly 0.85 and 9 billion PBMCs. Broad study findings and their caveats: Pairwise subsampling led to the expectation that sequencing depth would affect the degree of clonotype sharing among donors. Sharing across a few donors was observed for approximately 5% of naive CD4, 3.5% of naive CD8, around 2.5% of memory CD4, and around 0.4% of memory CD8 clonotypes. The small number of donors limited the genetic and exposure-history diversity represented. Compared with non-shared clonotypes, clonotypes shared by all four sorted-subset donors had higher generation probabilities. Estimated clonotype richness was generally larger for naive than for memory subsets. Sampling was restricted to blood, and TCR repertoires in tissues likely differ from the TCR repertoires found in blood. Even with the large sequencing depth, rarefaction of the sorted-subset datasets indicated that sequencing was incomplete.

TCR CDR3 regions were amplified from genomic DNA by multiplex PCR using the deep immunoSEQ assay. For each cell subset, the extracted genomic DNA was distributed evenly across all wells of several immunoSEQ 96-well plates, and each plate served as one replicate. For sorted subsets, approximately 200 ng of genomic DNA, equivalent to roughly 33,000 T cell genomes, went into each replicate PCR. The purified libraries were quantified using a Qubit 3.0 fluorometer, sized with a Bioanalyzer 2100, and then quantified again using the KAPA Library Quantification kit. Each immunoSEQ 96-well plate was sequenced on its own single-read 150-cycle Illumina NextSeq 550 flow cell. The paper's data handling went like this. Because the immunoSEQ output held only junctional sequences and lacked quality scores, the filtering could not match the filtering applied to full-length reads. To assign V/J genes and CDR3, sequences were annotated against IMGT germline references using PyIR, a Python wrapper for IgBLAST v1.9. Reads with weak V/J assignments (E-value above 1e-6), missing CDR3, stop codons, out-of-frame junctions, or ambiguous translated residues were removed. A V3J clonotype was defined by an identical inferred V gene, J gene, and CDR3 amino acid sequence. Percentage overlap between repertoires was computed as shared unique clonotypes divided by the size of the smaller repertoire. Three approaches were used to assess repertoire richness: RTK rarefaction, the Chao1 estimator, and Recon v2.1 estimates of unobserved clonotypes. For all TCRbeta clonotypes obtained by the gDNA method from a few donors, generation probabilities were computed with OLGA. Sourced from immuneACCESS, this table was stored by TCRdb with only in-frame sequences that have V and J called. A share of the clones is absent; for the studies checked, an unresolved V gene accounts for under half, and the remainder has no known explanation. From that table come the V and J calls and clone size; the DNA was used to work out D and trimming. This sample is represented by more than 900,000 clones; 75% to 80% of them were singletons. The top ten clones comprise roughly 0.61% of the sample.

Trimmed from V: 7 bases; trimmed from J: 2 bases; junction bases lacking a gene match: 12. The CDR3 numbers 18 residues from cysteine through phenylalanine. Of all the DNA, just the CDR3 is kept, 54 bases in frame from base 1. The germline V gene gives CDR1 as ENHRY and CDR2 as SYGVKD. The donors were healthy, HIV-negative adults with no recently reported acute infections or vaccinations. Every donor was a Caucasian adult living in Nashville, Tennessee, USA. CD4+ T cells were enriched through magnetic negative selection, after which naive cells were positively selected on CD45RA and the remaining negative fraction served as the memory subset. After blood collection by leukapheresis, PBMCs were isolated using Ficoll-Histopaque density gradient centrifugation and then cryopreserved in the vapor phase of liquid nitrogen. Analytical flow cytometry was used to check the purity and quantity of each magnetically sorted T cell population. From each sorted fraction, genomic DNA was isolated and quantified by UV absorbance on a Nanodrop 2000c.

About this clone itself: Its antigen specificity is not known. Per-nucleotide qualities are absent, and no much larger clonotype sits a single base away.

The source is a man aged 18-30 years in good health. Some clones in this sample may be carry-over from other donors' samples. The sequencing sample was made of memory CD4+ T cells from PBMCs. The sample's cell subset or site label, in plain terms: CD45RA-negative fraction. The chain is encoded by TRBV10-3 joined to TRBJ2-2, and 11 junction bases match TRBD2. The nucleotide sequence reads as follows: TGTGCCATCAAACTCCCCGCCGGACTAGCGGGTAACACCGGGGAGCTGTTTTTT. The translation is CAIKLPAGLAGNTGELFF.